These 29 T cell receptor beta chains were all obtained from the same sample, sequenced in a study of blood T cell repertoires in COVID-19. Profiled with immunoSEQ multiplex PCR; TCRdb holds only in-frame clones, not every one. The table lists about 64,000 clones, around 90% of them singletons. The source material was peripheral blood. These receptors all come from a human donor in a cohort sampled during active COVID-19.

The chain couples TRBV9 to TRBJ2-1, with D possibly matching TRBD2 (6 bases). Germline-derived CDR1 and CDR2 are SGDLS and YYNGEE. Trimming took off 0 bases at V and 1 base at J, with 11 bases between the two ends. CDR3 size: 16 residues. DNA for the CDR3: TGTGCCAGCAGCGTAGAGTTGGGACTTTCCTACAATGAGCAGTTCTTC. This encodes CASSVELGLSYNEQFF.

The rearrangement joins TRBV14 to TRBJ1-5, with D maybe TRBD1 (5 bases). Germline CDR1 reads SGHDN; CDR2 reads FVKESK. There are 15 residues in the CDR3. V gave up 4 bases and J gave up 0 bases, with 10 bases separating them. The CDR3: CASSRGGGSNQPQHF. For the CDR3, the DNA is TGTGCCAGCAGCCGGGGGGGAGGTAGCAATCAGCCCCAGCATTTT.

The rearrangement uses TRBV5-1 and TRBJ2-7; TRBD2 agrees at 8 bases. The CDR3 has 14 residues. V shed 4 bases and J 6 bases; nucleotides not matched to a gene: 9. From germline, CDR1 is SGHRS and CDR2 YFSETQ. The CDR3 spells CASSPAGAVSEQYF. CDR3 DNA: TGCGCCAGCAGCCCAGCGGGAGCAGTATCCGAGCAGTACTTC.

CDR3 DNA sequence: TGTGCCAGTAGTATCCCGACAGGAGCCAAAAACATTCAGTACTTC. It translates to CASSIPTGAKNIQYF. The V and J genes are TRBV19 and TRBJ2-4; D is possibly TRBD1 (6 bases). Germline V gene data show CDR1 as LNHDA and CDR2 as SQIVND (reference sequence). The CDR3 covers 15 residues. V shed 3 bases and J shed 0 bases, with 9 bases lying between them.

The V gene is TRBV6-5, the J gene TRBJ2-5; no firm D call. V lost 4 bases and J lost 2, with 5 bases in between. Germline assignment: CDR1 MNHEY and CDR2 SVGAGI. The CDR3 length is 12 residues. CDR3 region: CASSSVQETQYF. The CDR3 DNA reads as TGTGCCAGCAGTTCAGTGCAAGAGACCCAGTACTTC.

The J gene is TRBJ2-1, the V gene TRBV4-3, with 8 nucleotides matching TRBD2. J lost 3 bases, V lost 2 bases, and 6 bases had no gene match. The CDR3 runs to 16 residues. Germline-derived CDR1 and CDR2 are LGHNA and YSLEER. CDR3 DNA sequence: TGCGCCAGCAGCCAATTACTAGCGGCGCTCTACAATGAGCAGTTCTTC. This gives the protein CASSQLLAALYNEQFF.

The CDR3 region is CASGLSAGTDTQYF. The CDR3 DNA follows: TGTGCTAGTGGTTTATCGGCGGGTACAGATACGCAGTATTTT. This sequence joins TRBV12-5 and TRBJ2-3; tentatively, D is TRBD2 (5 bases). Germline lookup yields CDR1 LGHNT and CDR2 FRNRAP. The CDR3 is 14 amino acids. V was pared by 3 bases and J by 3 bases, with 10 bases between.

This clone appeared once. V is TRBV6-5 and J is TRBJ1-5, with D possibly being TRBD1 (6 bases). The CDR3 contains 15 residues. CDR1 is MNHEY and CDR2 is SVGAGI in the germline V gene. V lost 6 bases and J lost 6, with 18 bases in between. CDR3 nucleotides: TGTGCCAGCAGGATGACAGGTGATCTGACTCAGCCCCAGCATTTT. Protein: CASRMTGDLTQPQHF.

This chain connects TRBV7-9 to TRBJ1-4; no reliable D call. Germline CDR1 reads SEHNR; CDR2 reads FQNEAQ (reference sequence). V lost 1 base to trimming and J lost 10 bases, with 10 bases between them. The CDR3 spans 13 residues. DNA for the CDR3: TGTGCCAGCAGCTTAGAGGGAGGTGGAAAACTGTTTTTT. Translation gives CASSLEGGGKLFF.

The V call is TRBV9, the J call TRBJ2-3, with 8 positions matching TRBD2. V dropped 5 bases and J dropped 3; count of bases not matched to a gene: 5. The germline V gene has CDR1 SGDLS and CDR2 YYNGEE. The CDR3 consists of 14 residues. The CDR3 spells CASRSSGSTDTQYF. The DNA for the CDR3 is TGTGCCAGCAGGTCCAGCGGGAGTACAGATACGCAGTATTTT.

V is TRBV11-2 and J is TRBJ2-5, with D possibly matching TRBD2 (7 bases). The CDR3 loop spans 14 amino acids. The germline CDR1 and CDR2 sequences are SGHAT and FQNNGV. With 0 bases removed from V and 7 bases from J, the gap between germline ends came to 12 bases. CDR3 loop: CASSLDRGALTQYF. DNA of the CDR3: TGTGCCAGCAGCTTAGATCGGGGGGCTTTGACCCAGTACTTC. Filled out from reference TRBV11-2 and TRBJ2-5, the complete variable domain reads EAGVAQSPRYKIIEKRQSVAFWCNPISGHATLYWYQQILGQGPKLLIQFQNNGVVDDSQLPKDRFSAERLKGVDSTLKIQPAKLEDSAVYLCASSLDRGALTQYFGPGTRLLVL.

The CDR3: CASSPSGETQYF. The CDR3, as DNA: TGTGCCAGCAGTCCCTCAGGGGAGACCCAGTACTTC. The chain links TRBV6-2 or TRBV6-3 to TRBJ2-5; D possibly corresponds to TRBD1 (5 bases). Germline CDR1 is MNHEY and CDR2 is SVGEGT. V lost 5 bases and J lost 5, with 9 bases in between. The CDR3 contains 12 residues.

This chain joins TRBV19 and TRBJ2-1, with D tentatively TRBD1 (5 bases). This CDR3 is 11 amino acids long. V was shortened by 4 bases and J by 9 bases, with 7 bases between the two germline ends. CDR1 is LNHDA, CDR2 SQIVND, per germline (reference sequence). For the CDR3, the DNA is TGTGCCAGTAGTAAGACAGCTGAGCAGTTCTTC. It yields the protein CASSKTAEQFF.

The chain couples TRBV6-6 to TRBJ2-2; TRBD2 is a possible D gene (5 bases). Germline values: CDR1 MNHNY, CDR2 SVGAGI (reference sequence). The V end lost 0 bases, the J end lost 6 bases, and 5 bases lay between the germline ends. This CDR3 has 13 amino acids. The CDR3 is CASSYSRAGELFF. Here the CDR3 DNA reads TGTGCCAGCAGTTACTCGAGGGCCGGGGAGCTGTTTTTT.

V usage is TRBV9 and J usage is TRBJ2-3; TRBD1 might be the D (6 bases). Germline assignment: CDR1 SGDLS and CDR2 YYNGEE. V shed 7 bases and J shed 0 bases, with 12 bases lying between them. The CDR3 runs 14 residues. Here the CDR3 reads CASSPGHSTDTQYF. DNA of the CDR3: TGTGCCAGCTCGCCGGGACACAGCACAGATACGCAGTATTTT.

The chain carries TRBV10-3 and TRBJ1-2, with 7 positions matching TRBD1. This CDR3 region has 16 residues. CDR1 is ENHRY and CDR2 is SYGVKD in the germline V gene. After removal of 6 bases from V and 2 bases from J, the junction contained 12 bases not matched to a gene. DNA for the CDR3: TGTGCCATCAGATCGAGCGACAGGGCGAAAAACTATGGCTACACCTTC. Translating it yields CAIRSSDRAKNYGYTF.

The chain recombines TRBV5-1 with TRBJ2-1, with 9 bases that match TRBD2. Germline CDR1 and CDR2: SGHRS and YFSETQ. CDR3 length: 19 residues. V was pared by 5 bases and J by 0 bases, with 15 bases of the junction left unmatched. As DNA, the CDR3 is TGCGCCAGCAGAACGGGACTAGCTCAAATGAGGAGCTCCTACAATGAGCAGTTCTTC. Its translation is CASRTGLAQMRSSYNEQFF.

This clone was counted a few times. V is TRBV11-3 and J is TRBJ1-6, with D possibly matching TRBD1 (5 bases). This CDR3 is 15 amino acids long. The germline V gene encodes CDR1 SGHNT and CDR2 YENEEA. Trimming pared 0 bases from V and 7 bases from J, leaving 10 bases between. The CDR3 sequence is CASSLERTKNSPLHF. The CDR3 DNA sequence: TGTGCCAGCAGCTTAGAAAGGACAAAAAATTCACCCCTCCACTTT.

The gene calls are TRBV24-1 and TRBJ2-7; 7 nucleotides match TRBD1. This CDR3 contains 16 residues. Germline V gene lookup returns CDR1 KGHDR and CDR2 SFDVKD. After removal of 0 bases from V and 3 bases from J, the junction contained 7 bases not matched to a gene. The CDR3 DNA is TGTGCCACCAGTGATTTGTGGAGGCAGGGGGACTACGAGCAGTACTTC. It yields the protein CATSDLWRQGDYEQYF.

The chain is built from TRBV7-2 and TRBJ2-1; D remains unclear. Per the germline V gene, CDR1 is SGHTA and CDR2 is FQGNSA. V gave up 1 base and J gave up 7 bases, with 14 bases separating them. The CDR3 length is 15 residues. The CDR3 nucleotides are TGTGCCAGCAGCTTAGACGGTGTCCCTCCGAATGAGCAGTTCTTC. Translation: CASSLDGVPPNEQFF.

The chain joins TRBV20-1 to TRBJ2-4, with 9 bases aligning to TRBD1. The V gene's germline CDR1 is DFQATT and CDR2 SNEGSKA (reference sequence). The V segment lost 3 bases and the J segment 0 bases; nucleotides outside the gene matches: 6. This CDR3 contains 16 residues. This CDR3 is CSASPGTGSAKNIQYF. CDR3 DNA: TGCAGTGCTAGTCCCGGGACAGGGTCAGCCAAAAACATTCAGTACTTC.

The V call is TRBV6-7, the J call TRBJ1-2, with D perhaps TRBD1 (5 bases). TRBV6-7 is an ORF for which the function is uncertain. The CDR3 is 14 residues long. The V end lost 5 bases, the J end lost 2 bases, and 12 bases lay between the germline ends. CDR3 DNA sequence: TGTGCCAGCAGTCCCCAGGGAACGAACTATGGCTACACCTTC. It translates to CASSPQGTNYGYTF.

This clone was counted once. The rearrangement joins TRBV6-6 to TRBJ1-1; 9 positions agree with TRBD1. Per germline, CDR1 MNHNY and CDR2 SVGAGI (reference sequence). The V and J ends lost 3 bases and 1 base, in that order; junction bases with no gene match: 3. The CDR3 totals 15 residues. CDR3 in DNA: TGTGCCAGCAGTTATGGGGGACAGGGGAACACTGAAGCTTTCTTT. This codes for CASSYGGQGNTEAFF.

The chain has TRBV29-1 and TRBJ2-1; no clear D gene. V dropped 4 bases and J dropped 3 bases, with 10 bases sitting between them. The CDR3 runs 13 residues. The V gene's germline CDR1 is SQVTM and CDR2 ANQGSEA. CDR3 DNA: TGCAGCGTTGGATCTCGGAGCTACAATGAGCAGTTCTTC. It specifies CSVGSRSYNEQFF.

The V and J genes are TRBV3-1 (or the pseudogene TRBV3-2) and TRBJ2-3, with D unclear. This CDR3 has 17 residues. V lost 3 bases to trimming and J lost 4 bases, with 20 bases between them. Germline CDR1 and CDR2: LGHDT and YNNKEL (reference sequence). CDR3 DNA: TGTGCCAGCAGCCAGATTGGTATGGAGCAGAACGCAGATACGCAGTATTTT. It encodes CASSQIGMEQNADTQYF.

This chain connects TRBV27 to TRBJ2-1; 9 bases agree with TRBD2. CDR1 MNHEY and CDR2 SMNVEV come from the germline V gene (reference sequence). V dropped 0 bases and J dropped 8; count of bases not matched to a gene: 14. There are 18 residues in the CDR3. The CDR3, as DNA: TGTGCCAGCAGTTTATCGAACCCCGGACTAGCGAGGACCTATGAGCAGTTCTTC. Its protein product is CASSLSNPGLARTYEQFF.

This clone was counted between two and nine times. This sequence joins TRBV4-1 and TRBJ2-7, with 10 bases lining up with TRBD1. After removal of 4 bases from V and 4 bases from J, the junction contained 10 bases not matched to a gene. CDR3 length equals 16 residues. Germline V gene sequence: CDR1 MGHRA, CDR2 YSYEKL. This CDR3 is CASSLGTGTGAYEQYF. For the CDR3, the DNA is TGCGCCAGCAGCCTGGGAACCGGGACAGGGGCGTACGAGCAGTACTTC.

This chain connects TRBV5-5 to TRBJ2-7; TRBD1 matches at 11 bases. Germline trimming cut 3 bases from V and 2 bases from J; bases unmatched to any gene: 1. The CDR3 sequence is 14 residues long. The germline V gene has CDR1 SGHKS and CDR2 YYEKEE (reference sequence). This chain's CDR3 is CASSSDRGPYEQYF. CDR3 in DNA: TGTGCCAGCAGCTCGGACAGGGGGCCCTACGAGCAGTACTTC.

This rearrangement joins TRBV5-5 to TRBJ2-3; 13 bases align to TRBD2. Germline values: CDR1 SGHKS, CDR2 YYEKEE (reference sequence). The CDR3 is 16 amino acids. CDR3 region: CATRAGGLAGSDTQYF. Here the CDR3 DNA reads TGTGCTACAAGGGCAGGGGGACTAGCGGGGTCAGATACGCAGTATTTT. The whole variable domain, filled in from reference TRBV5-5 and TRBJ2-3, reads DAGVTQSPTHLIKTRGQQVTLRCSPISGHKSVSWYQQVLGQGPQFIFQYYEKEERGRGNFPDRFSARQFPNYSSELNVNALLLGDSALYLCATRAGGLAGSDTQYFGPGTRLTVL.